Listed below are T cell receptor beta chains from one sample, sequenced in a study of regulatory T cells in long-lasting Graves disease. TCRdb re-analysed the multiplex PCR reads in MiXCR, keeping a single row per CDR3 protein. In the table there are hundreds of thousands of distinct CDR3 sequences, less than 25% of which are singletons. This specimen was peripheral blood mononuclear cells (PBMCs), taken when the disease was refractory, from a patient treated with antithyroid drugs. All receptors derive from a female donor with Graves disease. Each CDR3 is given with its conserved first and last residue. D genes are given only for firm matches. Part of the rows lack a size; the others show once, few, many or a class for expanded clones.

abundance	v_gene	d_gene	j_gene	CDR3nt	CDR3aa
few	TRBV12-3/TRBV12-4	.	TRBJ2-1	TGTGCCAGCAGTAACCAAGCGAGTTCCTCCTACAATGAGCAGTTCTTC	CASSNQASSSYNEQFF
few	TRBV5-4	.	TRBJ2-2	TGTGCCAGCAGCAATAGCGGTCGCAACACCGGGGAGCTGTTTTTT	CASSNSGRNTGELFF
few	TRBV19	.	TRBJ2-2	TGTGCCAGTAGTATAAGTAGCGGCTCGGGATACACCGGGGAGCTGTTTTTT	CASSISSGSGYTGELFF
few	TRBV9	.	TRBJ1-1	TGTGCCAGCAGCGTCGGACTGGGATCACCTGAAGCTTTCTTT	CASSVGLGSPEAFF
few	TRBV19	.	TRBJ2-5	TGTGCCAGCAGTACCGGTCTACGATCAGGTGGGACCCAGTACTTC	CASSTGLRSGGTQYF
few	TRBV11-2	.	TRBJ2-1	TGTGCCAGCAGCTTAGTAGCAGCCAATGAGCAGTTCTTC	CASSLVAANEQFF
.	TRBV4-3	.	TRBJ1-2	TGCGCCAGCAGCCAAGATAGGGCAGGATTTAACTATGGCTACACCTTC	CASSQDRAGFNYGYTF
.	TRBV20-1	.	TRBJ2-1	TGCAGTGCTAGAACCCGACTAGTTCAGTTCTTC	CSARTRLVQFF
.	TRBV4-3	TRBD1	TRBJ1-1	TGCGCCAGCAGCCAATGGGGACAGGGGTCATTCACTGAAGCTTTCTTT	CASSQWGQGSFTEAFF
.	TRBV7-2	TRBD2	TRBJ2-4	TGTGCCAGCAGCTCGGGAGGGGGGATAGCCAAAAACATTCAGTACTTC	CASSSGGGIAKNIQYF
.	TRBV19	.	TRBJ1-5	TGTGCCAGTAGTAATGGATTATGGAATCAGCCCCAGCATTTT	CASSNGLWNQPQHF
many	TRBV2	TRBD1	TRBJ1-3	TGTGCCAGCAGTAGGGGACAGGGAGCTGGAAACACCATATATTTT	CASSRGQGAGNTIYF
many	TRBV12-3/TRBV12-4	.	TRBJ2-5	TGTGCCAGCAGTTCGGGGACCACACCTCGGAGGGAGACCCAGTACTTC	CASSSGTTPRRETQYF
many	TRBV6-1	.	TRBJ2-7	TGTGCCAGCAGCGAAGGGCTGTCCTACGAGCAGTACTTC	CASSEGLSYEQYF
few	TRBV25-1	.	TRBJ2-5	TGTGCCAGCAGTGAATTAGGGGTCCAAGAGACCCAGTACTTC	CASSELGVQETQYF
.	TRBV27	.	TRBJ1-1	TGTGCCAGCAGTTTATTTGAGTACACTGAAGCTTTCTTT	CASSLFEYTEAFF
.	TRBV4-3	TRBD1	TRBJ2-7	TGCGCCAGCAGCCAAGAGTCGCAGGGGGTCTCCTACGAGCAGTACTTC	CASSQESQGVSYEQYF
many	TRBV6-1	.	TRBJ1-2	TGTGCCAGCAGTGAACGTCCTATTAGGGGCGACTATGGCTACACCTTC	CASSERPIRGDYGYTF
many	TRBV28	.	TRBJ1-1	TGTGCCAGCAGTATCAGGCGTATGAACACTGAAGCTTTCTTT	CASSIRRMNTEAFF
many	TRBV6-6	.	TRBJ2-7	TGTGCCAGCAGTTACTCGACCCGGGATGGTGTCGAGCAGTACTTC	CASSYSTRDGVEQYF
many	TRBV28	.	TRBJ1-4	TGTGCCAGCAGTTTGGTGGCTACGGATGAAAAACTGTTTTTT	CASSLVATDEKLFF
.	TRBV29-1	.	TRBJ2-3	TGCAGCGCAGGGTTTAGCACAGATACGCAGTATTTT	CSAGFSTDTQYF
few	TRBV29-1	TRBD2	TRBJ2-2	TGCAGCGTTGTGACTAGCGGACCTTCCCTTGGGGAGCTGTTTTTT	CSVVTSGPSLGELFF
few	TRBV6-2/TRBV6-3	.	TRBJ2-1	TGTGCCAGCAGGGACCTTAGCGCAGACTCCTACAATGAGCAGTTCTTC	CASRDLSADSYNEQFF
few	TRBV4-2	.	TRBJ1-2	TGTGCCAGCAGCCAAGACGGGTATAGGAGCTATGGCTACACCTTC	CASSQDGYRSYGYTF
few	TRBV3-1	TRBD2	TRBJ2-7	TGTGCCAGCAGCCAGGCTAGCGGGACCTACGAGCAGTACTTC	CASSQASGTYEQYF
few	TRBV20-1	TRBD2	TRBJ2-7	TGCAGTGCTAGAGGACGGGAGGACGGCTACGAGCAGTACTTC	CSARGREDGYEQYF
few	TRBV7-2	.	TRBJ1-3	TGTGCCAGCAGCTTATTGCCCTCTGGAAACACCATATATTTT	CASSLLPSGNTIYF
many	TRBV12-3/TRBV12-4	TRBD1	TRBJ1-4	TGTGCCAGCAGATCGACAGGGGGAAATGAAAAACTGTTTTTT	CASRSTGGNEKLFF
many	TRBV20-1	.	TRBJ1-2	TGCAGTGCTACGGGCAGGAGCTATGGCTACACCTTC	CSATGRSYGYTF
.	TRBV4-1	.	TRBJ2-7	TGCGCCAGCAGCCAAGATACCCAGGGGTCCTACGAGCAGTACTTC	CASSQDTQGSYEQYF
many	TRBV7-8	TRBD1	TRBJ2-5	TGTGCCAGCAGCTTAGTCCGTACAGGGGTGGGCCAAGAGACCCAGTACTTC	CASSLVRTGVGQETQYF
many	TRBV28	.	TRBJ1-2	TGTGCCAGCAGTTTAGGTCCGGGTGGTGGCTACACCTTC	CASSLGPGGGYTF
many	TRBV10-3	TRBD1	TRBJ1-1	TGTGCCATCAGTGAGTCGACTCGCAGGGGGCTCCCTGAAGCTTTCTTT	CAISESTRRGLPEAFF
few	TRBV5-1	.	TRBJ1-1	TGCGCCAGCAGTCCGCTACGGGGTTCGGACACTGAAGCTTTCTTT	CASSPLRGSDTEAFF